Below are 5 T cell receptor beta chains sequenced from a single sample in a study of memory CD4+ T cells and cytomegalovirus serostatus. Clones were sequenced by immunoSEQ multiplex PCR, and TCRdb holds only the in-frame ones, with some missing. The data contain approximately 23,000 clones, less than 80% of them singletons. The sort gate was single viable CD3+CD4+CD8-CD45RO+ cells for memory CD4+ T cells. Sample: memory CD4+ T cells from blood. The origin of the receptors is an adult in good health and CMV-seronegative.

The genes are TRBV4-1 and TRBJ2-1; 7 bases map to TRBD2. The J segment lost 5 bases and the V segment lost 1 base, leaving 11 bases of the junction unmatched. The germline V gene has CDR1 MGHRA and CDR2 YSYEKL. The CDR3 extends over 17 amino acids. CDR3 nucleotides: TGCGCCAGCAGCCAAGGAGGAGGCGGGAGCTGGAACAATGAGCAGTTCTTC. It translates to CASSQGGGGSWNNEQFF.

V gene TRBV7-8 combines with J gene TRBJ1-1; D not certain. V was shortened by 5 bases and J by 2 bases, with 12 bases between the two germline ends. Germline assignment: CDR1 SGHVS and CDR2 FQNEAQ. The CDR3 has 14 residues. The CDR3 nucleotides read TGTGCCAGCAGCCGAAATTGGGGAAACACTGAAGCTTTCTTT. Residues: CASSRNWGNTEAFF.

V is TRBV18 and J is TRBJ2-7; TRBD1 aligns across 10 bases. CDR3 length equals 15 residues. The trim removed 2 bases at V and 3 bases at J, leaving 4 bases unmatched. Germline V gene sequence: CDR1 KGHSH, CDR2 LQKENI. DNA for the CDR3: TGTGCCAGCTCACCAACCGGACAGGGGGGCTACGAGCAGTACTTC. This gives the protein CASSPTGQGGYEQYF.

V usage is TRBV7-9 and J usage is TRBJ1-4; D is unresolved. The germline gives CDR1 SEHNR, CDR2 FQNEAQ (reference sequence). This CDR3 is built from 12 residues. V was cut by 8 bases and J by 4 bases, with 8 bases left in between. The CDR3 sequence: CASAAINEKLFF. The CDR3 bases are TGTGCCAGCGCCGCTATTAATGAAAAACTGTTTTTT. Supplemented by reference TRBV7-9 and TRBJ1-4, the full variable domain reads DTGVSQNPRHKITKRGQNVTFRCDPISEHNRLYWYRQTLGQGPEFLTYFQNEAQLEKSRLLSDRFSAERPKGSFSTLEIQRTEQGDSAMYLCASAAINEKLFFGSGTQLSVL.

This clone was seen a few times. This chain joins TRBV5-1 and TRBJ1-1; TRBD1 agrees at 8 bases. The V gene's germline CDR1 is SGHRS and CDR2 YFSETQ. V shed 2 bases, J shed 0 bases, and the junction held 6 bases outside the gene matches. The CDR3 spans 16 residues. The CDR3 DNA reads as TGCGCCAGCAGCTTCGGACAGGGAAGCATGAACACTGAAGCTTTCTTT. It is translated as CASSFGQGSMNTEAFF.